The 31 T cell receptor beta chains below all came from one sample that was sequenced in a study of cytomegalovirus exposure and HLA in healthy donors. PCR primers comprised 60 Vbeta and 13 Jbeta primers. Produced via immunoSEQ multiplex PCR; TCRdb's table is partial and in-frame only. Among approximately 120,000 clones, roughly four fifths were seen once, and the ten largest hold roughly 13%. Sequenced input: PBMCs. These receptors originate from a woman aged 60-70 years in good health and CMV-seropositive.

The chain recombines TRBV19 with TRBJ2-1; D possibly corresponds to TRBD1 (5 bases). Germline values: CDR1 LNHDA, CDR2 SQIVND (reference sequence). The ends were cut back, 5 bases at V and 6 bases at J, with 17 bases in the middle. This CDR3 is 15 amino acids long. CDR3 in amino acids: CASSDQPQGGNEQFF. CDR3 DNA sequence: TGTGCCAGTAGTGACCAGCCCCAGGGTGGCAATGAGCAGTTCTTC.

This clone was picked up one time. This chain connects TRBV5-4 to TRBJ2-7; D is perhaps TRBD1 (6 bases). Between the trimmed V and J ends, which lost 4 bases and 0 bases, there was a span of 14 bases. The V gene's germline CDR1 is SGHNT and CDR2 YYREEE (reference sequence). The CDR3 has 15 residues. The CDR3 sequence is CASSPRTAYSYEQYF. CDR3 sequence (DNA): TGTGCCAGCAGCCCCAGGACAGCTTACTCCTACGAGCAGTACTTC. Full variable domain (missing parts from reference TRBV5-4 and TRBJ2-7): ETGVTQSPTHLIKTRGQQVTLRCSSQSGHNTVSWYQQALGQGPQFIFQYYREEENGRGNFPPRFSGLQFPNYSSELNVNALELDDSALYLCASSPRTAYSYEQYFGPGTRLTVT.

V and J are TRBV9 and TRBJ2-3, with D hard to call. The CDR3 is made up of 14 amino acids. The ends were cut back, 0 bases at V and 2 bases at J, with 7 bases in the middle. The germline V gene has CDR1 SGDLS and CDR2 YYNGEE. The CDR3 sequence: CASSVAPSTDTQYF. The CDR3 coding sequence is TGTGCCAGCAGCGTAGCTCCCTCCACAGATACGCAGTATTTT.

V gene TRBV6-1 combines with J gene TRBJ1-5; tentatively, D is TRBD1 (6 bases). Between the trimmed V and J ends, which lost 5 bases and 0 bases, there was a span of 11 bases. Germline V gene data show CDR1 as MNHNS and CDR2 as SASEGT. This CDR3 has 15 residues. The CDR3 DNA sequence: TGTGCCAGCAGTTCACAGGGATTTAGCAATCAGCCCCAGCATTTT. Residues: CASSSQGFSNQPQHF.

This chain connects TRBV7-3 to TRBJ1-1; D gene ambiguous. The germline gives CDR1 SGHTA, CDR2 FQGTGA. V dropped 5 bases and J dropped 1 base, with 8 bases sitting between them. The CDR3 runs to 13 residues. The CDR3 DNA reads as TGTGCCAGCAGCAGAACGGGGAACACTGAAGCTTTCTTT. Amino acid sequence: CASSRTGNTEAFF.

This chain joins TRBV12-5 and TRBJ1-1; weak D call: TRBD1 (6 bases). The CDR3 extends over 13 amino acids. V dropped 5 bases and J dropped 2 bases, with 9 bases sitting between them. The germline CDR1 and CDR2 sequences are LGHNT and FRNRAP. CDR3 in amino acids: CASGQGRNTEAFF. The CDR3 DNA sequence: TGTGCTAGTGGTCAGGGGAGAAACACTGAAGCTTTCTTT.

The chain's CDR3 is CASSAIPGTGDHYGYTF. CDR3 nucleotides: TGCGCCAGCAGTGCAATCCCCGGGACAGGAGATCACTATGGCTACACCTTC. The chain couples TRBV10-1 to TRBJ1-2; 8 nucleotides align to TRBD1. CDR1 WNHNN and CDR2 SYGVQD come from the germline V gene (reference sequence). This CDR3 comprises 17 residues. Unmatched junction bases numbered 13, after V lost 4 bases and J lost 3 bases.

This sequence joins TRBV7-2 and TRBJ1-3; TRBD1 might be the D (6 bases). The CDR3 length is 14 residues. Trimming removed 4 bases at V and 4 bases at J, with 11 bases between. CDR1 is SGHTA, CDR2 FQGNSA, per germline. As DNA, the CDR3 is TGTGCCAGCAGCTACCCCGGGACAGGAAACACCATATATTTT. Translating gives CASSYPGTGNTIYF.

V gene TRBV5-1 combines with J gene TRBJ1-4; D gene uncertain. Germline V gene sequence: CDR1 SGHRS, CDR2 YFSETQ. Trimming shortened V by 1 base and J by 7 bases, and 5 bases separated the two germline ends. CDR3 length: 12 amino acids. CDR3 loop: CASSLFGEKLFF. The CDR3 nucleotides are TGCGCCAGCAGCTTGTTCGGTGAAAAACTGTTTTTT. Combining the CDR3 with reference TRBV5-1 and TRBJ1-4 gives the whole variable domain KAGVTQTPRYLIKTRGQQVTLSCSPISGHRSVSWYQQTPGQGLQFLFEYFSETQRNKGNFPGRFSGRQFSNSRSEMNVSTLELGDSALYLCASSLFGEKLFFGSGTQLSVL.

On this clone itself: One end of the junction varies from germline; a read error may be responsible. Other DNA sequences in this specimen translate into the identical CDR3. The chain employs TRBV5-6 and TRBJ1-1, with D unclear. The V gene's germline CDR1 is SGHDT and CDR2 YYEEEE. The CDR3 spans 13 residues. DNA for the CDR3: TGTGCTAGCAGCTTGTGGGGAGGGAATGAAGCTTTCTTT. Translation gives CASSLWGGNEAFF.

The rearrangement links TRBV6-7 to TRBJ2-3; 8 bases line up with TRBD2. TRBV6-7 is an open reading frame, and its role is uncertain. Trimming removed 2 bases from V and 6 bases from J; junction bases left unmatched: 19. There are 19 residues in the CDR3. The CDR3 sequence is CASSYTRLSVREGGDTQYF. Here the CDR3 DNA reads TGTGCCAGCAGTTACACTCGGCTCTCCGTCCGGGAGGGCGGGGATACGCAGTATTTT.

This clone was found a few times. Written as DNA, the CDR3 is TGTGCCAGCAGCTTAACAGGGTCGGGCAATCAGCCCCAGCATTTT. Protein product: CASSLTGSGNQPQHF. The rearrangement joins TRBV7-2 to TRBJ1-5; weak D call: TRBD1 (6 bases). This CDR3 has 15 residues. Trimming took 2 bases from V and 2 from J, leaving 10 bases between them. Germline-derived CDR1 and CDR2 are SGHTA and FQGNSA.

The chain is built from TRBV27 and TRBJ2-7, with TRBD1 matching over 9 bases. The CDR3 extends over 14 amino acids. Germline V lookup: CDR1 MNHEY, CDR2 SMNVEV (reference sequence). With V trimmed by 3 bases and J by 4 bases, 4 bases remained unmatched. The CDR3: CASSFTGGIYEQYF. For the CDR3, the DNA is TGTGCCAGCAGTTTTACAGGGGGCATTTACGAGCAGTACTTC.

This clone was observed once. V is TRBV30 and J is TRBJ1-1, with 9 bases aligning to TRBD1. V shed 2 bases and J 4 bases; nucleotides not matched to a gene: 11. The CDR3 is 16 residues long. Germline lookup yields CDR1 GTSNPN and CDR2 SVGIG (reference sequence). The CDR3 protein is CAWSLAKDRGLTEAFF. The CDR3, as DNA: TGTGCCTGGAGTTTGGCCAAGGACAGGGGACTCACTGAAGCTTTCTTT.

In its sample, this clone was seen once. This chain links TRBV15 with TRBJ1-2, with a weak D call TRBD1 (5 bases). V lost 3 bases, J lost 4 bases, and 15 bases lay in between. The CDR3 length is 15 residues. CDR1 is LNHNV and CDR2 is YYDKDF in the germline V gene (reference sequence). As DNA, the CDR3 is TGTGCCACCAGCAGGGGAGGGGAGGGGATCTATGGCTACACCTTC. It yields the protein CATSRGGEGIYGYTF.

The chain joins TRBV19 to TRBJ2-7; TRBD1 is a possible D gene (5 bases). Germline V gene lookup returns CDR1 LNHDA and CDR2 SQIVND (reference sequence). Between the trimmed V and J ends, which lost 6 bases and 1 base, there was a span of 10 bases. The CDR3 spans 13 residues. CDR3 in amino acids: CASSSRESYEQYF. The DNA for the CDR3 is TGTGCCAGTAGCTCCAGGGAATCCTACGAGCAGTACTTC.

This clone showed up just once. This chain uses TRBV9 with TRBJ2-3; D is uncertain. The CDR3 extends over 12 amino acids. CDR1 and CDR2 from the germline V gene are SGDLS and YYNGEE. Trimming left V 0 bases short and J 8 bases short, with 7 bases between. CDR3 nucleotides: TGTGCCAGCAGCGTAGTATCGGGTACGCAGTATTTT. Translating it yields CASSVVSGTQYF.

The J gene is TRBJ2-1, the V gene TRBV4-2; 7 bases map to TRBD2. This CDR3 is 16 amino acids long. V lost 0 bases, J lost 3 bases, and 5 bases stayed unmatched. Germline loops: CDR1 LGHNA, CDR2 YNFKEQ. The CDR3 spells CASSQDFLAVYNEQFF. In nucleotides, the CDR3 is TGTGCCAGCAGCCAAGATTTCCTAGCGGTCTACAATGAGCAGTTCTTC.

V usage is TRBV6-6 and J usage is TRBJ1-1; TRBD1 aligns across 10 bases. Trimming removed 5 bases from V and 5 bases from J; junction bases left unmatched: 2. The CDR3 is made up of 13 amino acids. Germline-derived CDR1 and CDR2 are MNHNY and SVGAGI (reference sequence). CDR3 DNA: TGTGCCAGCAGTGACAGGGGGCGGACTGAAGCTTTCTTT. Translated: CASSDRGRTEAFF.

This clone turned up a few times. The genes are TRBV6-4 and TRBJ2-1; 8 bases map to TRBD1. The CDR3 loop spans 16 amino acids. Germline V lookup: CDR1 MRHNA, CDR2 SNTAGT. The ends lost 3 bases at V and 10 bases at J; junction bases unmatched: 14. The chain's CDR3 is CASSEGPVGQAREQFF. The CDR3 nucleotides are TGTGCCAGCAGTGAAGGCCCAGTGGGACAGGCCAGAGAGCAGTTCTTC.

The genes are TRBV7-7 and TRBJ2-1; D is perhaps TRBD1 (6 bases). The CDR3 contains 16 residues. Trimming shortened V by 4 bases and J by 1 base, and 14 bases separated the two germline ends. Germline V lookup: CDR1 SSHAT, CDR2 FNYEAQ (reference sequence). DNA for the CDR3: TGTGCCAGCAGCTCAGGGGTAGCCCAGTCCTACAATGAGCAGTTCTTC. Residues: CASSSGVAQSYNEQFF.

The gene calls are TRBV5-5 and TRBJ1-5; 7 bases align to TRBD1. After removal of 2 bases from V and 0 bases from J, the junction contained 2 bases not matched to a gene. Germline CDR1 and CDR2: SGHKS and YYEKEE (reference sequence). The CDR3 extends over 15 amino acids. The CDR3 loop is CASSFWDSSNQPQHF. CDR3 DNA sequence: TGTGCCAGCAGCTTTTGGGACAGTAGCAATCAGCCCCAGCATTTT. Variable domain in full (rest from reference TRBV5-5 and TRBJ1-5): DAGVTQSPTHLIKTRGQQVTLRCSPISGHKSVSWYQQVLGQGPQFIFQYYEKEERGRGNFPDRFSARQFPNYSSELNVNALLLGDSALYLCASSFWDSSNQPQHFGDGTRLSIL.

V is TRBV7-2 and J is TRBJ1-2; D unresolved. CDR1 and CDR2 from the germline V gene are SGHTA and FQGNSA. Trimming left V 3 bases short and J 0 bases short, with 11 bases between. The CDR3 is 15 residues long. The CDR3 DNA follows: TGTGCCAGCAGCTTCTCCAGAAATACTAACTATGGCTACACCTTC. It encodes CASSFSRNTNYGYTF.

CDR3 bases: TGTGCCAGCAGCTTGGGTGGAGGCTACACAGATACGCAGTATTTT. Amino acid sequence: CASSLGGGYTDTQYF. J is TRBJ2-3 and V is TRBV5-4; TRBD2 is a possible D gene (5 bases). This CDR3 spans 15 amino acids. Germline lookup yields CDR1 SGHNT and CDR2 YYREEE (reference sequence). V was clipped by 0 bases and J by 2 bases, with 10 bases between them.

The chain recombines TRBV27 with TRBJ2-1; 10 nucleotides line up with TRBD2. CDR1 is MNHEY and CDR2 is SMNVEV in the germline V gene (reference sequence). V shed 2 bases, J shed 7 bases, and the junction held 5 bases outside the gene matches. The CDR3 extends over 15 amino acids. The CDR3 sequence is CASSLVAGGRNEQFF. As DNA, the CDR3 is TGTGCCAGCAGTTTAGTAGCGGGAGGACGGAATGAGCAGTTCTTC.

The chain uses TRBV5-8 and TRBJ2-5, with D possibly being TRBD2 (6 bases). V lost 2 bases and J lost 11, with 10 bases in between. Germline CDR1 is SGHTS and CDR2 is YDEGEE. CDR3 length equals 11 residues. The CDR3 nucleotides read TGTGCCAGCAGCTTAGTCCGGGAGCAGTACTTC. As protein: CASSLVREQYF.

The chain couples TRBV6-5 to TRBJ2-7; D perhaps matches TRBD1 (5 bases). Per germline, CDR1 MNHEY and CDR2 SVGAGI. Trimming left V 0 bases short and J 5 bases short, with 5 bases between. The CDR3 spans 12 residues. In nucleotides, the CDR3 is TGTGCCAGCAGTTACTCAGGGGACGAGCAGTACTTC. This codes for CASSYSGDEQYF.

The CDR3 sequence: CASSLLAGGANEQFF. In DNA form, the CDR3 reads TGTGCCAGCAGCTTATTAGCGGGAGGGGCCAATGAGCAGTTCTTC. The V and J genes are TRBV5-5 and TRBJ2-1, with 11 bases aligning to TRBD2. Trimming cost V 2 bases and J 6 bases; bases outside gene matches: 4. The length of the CDR3 is 15 residues. CDR1 is SGHKS, CDR2 YYEKEE, per germline (reference sequence).

The chain's CDR3 is CASFRQGTGELFF. The CDR3 nucleotides read TGTGCCAGCTTTAGACAGGGGACCGGGGAGCTGTTTTTT. The V call is TRBV27, the J call TRBJ2-2; 8 nucleotides align to TRBD1. The length of the CDR3 is 13 residues. Trimming took 8 bases from V and 5 from J; bases not matched to a gene: 4. Germline CDR1 MNHEY, CDR2 SMNVEV (reference sequence).

Concerning this clone itself: A read error may account for a junction end that differs from germline. This chain connects TRBV6-5 to TRBJ1-3; TRBD1 matches 7 bases. Germline values: CDR1 MNHEY, CDR2 SVGAGI. The CDR3 is 15 amino acids. The chain's CDR3 is CASRRVGQAAVSLDF. The DNA for the CDR3 is TGTGCCAGCAGAAGGGTTGGACAGGCCGCTGTTAGTCTGGATTTT.

This clone was found once. V is TRBV29-1 and J is TRBJ1-1; 8 bases match TRBD1. Germline assignment: CDR1 SQVTM and CDR2 ANQGSEA. V dropped 6 bases and J dropped 0; count of bases not matched to a gene: 6. The CDR3 contains 14 residues. In DNA form, the CDR3 reads TGCAGCGTAGTAAGGACAGGGCTGAACACTGAAGCTTTCTTT. It translates to CSVVRTGLNTEAFF.